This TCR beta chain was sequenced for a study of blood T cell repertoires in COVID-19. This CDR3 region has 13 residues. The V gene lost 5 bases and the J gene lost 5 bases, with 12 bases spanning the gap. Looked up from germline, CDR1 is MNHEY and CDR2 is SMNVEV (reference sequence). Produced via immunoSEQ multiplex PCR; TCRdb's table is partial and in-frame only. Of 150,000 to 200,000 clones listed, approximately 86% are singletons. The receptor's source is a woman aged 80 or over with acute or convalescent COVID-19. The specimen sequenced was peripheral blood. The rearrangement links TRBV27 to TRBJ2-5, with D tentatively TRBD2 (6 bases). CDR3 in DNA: TGTGCCAGCAGTGGACTAAACGAGGAGACCCAGTACTTC. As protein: CASSGLNEETQYF.